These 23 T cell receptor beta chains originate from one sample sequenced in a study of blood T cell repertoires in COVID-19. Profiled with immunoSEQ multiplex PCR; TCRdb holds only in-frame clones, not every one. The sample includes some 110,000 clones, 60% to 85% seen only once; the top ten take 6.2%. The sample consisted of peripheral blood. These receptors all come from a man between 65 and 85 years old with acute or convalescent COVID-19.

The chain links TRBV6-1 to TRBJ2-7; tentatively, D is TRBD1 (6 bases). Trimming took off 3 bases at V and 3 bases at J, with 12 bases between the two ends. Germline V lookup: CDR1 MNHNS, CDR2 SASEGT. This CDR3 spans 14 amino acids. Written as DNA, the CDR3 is TGTGCCAGCAGTGAGGGGACATCCGGCTACGAGCAGTACTTC. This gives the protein CASSEGTSGYEQYF.

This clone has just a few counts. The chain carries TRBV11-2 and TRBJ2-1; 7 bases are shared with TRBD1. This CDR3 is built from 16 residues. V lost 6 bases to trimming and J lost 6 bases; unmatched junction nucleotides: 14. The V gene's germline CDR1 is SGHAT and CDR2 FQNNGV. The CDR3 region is CASRHLRGRRGNEQFF. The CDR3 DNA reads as TGTGCCAGCAGACATTTGAGGGGGCGCAGGGGCAATGAGCAGTTCTTC.

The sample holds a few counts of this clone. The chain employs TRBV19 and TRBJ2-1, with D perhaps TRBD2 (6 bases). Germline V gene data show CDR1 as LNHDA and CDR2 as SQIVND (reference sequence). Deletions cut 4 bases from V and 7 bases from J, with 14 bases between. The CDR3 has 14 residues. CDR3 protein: CASSSGTVGNEQFF. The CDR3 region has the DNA TGTGCCAGTAGTAGCGGGACCGTCGGGAATGAGCAGTTCTTC. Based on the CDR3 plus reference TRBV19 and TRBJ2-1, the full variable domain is DGGITQSPKYLFRKEGQNVTLSCEQNLNHDAMYWYRQDPGQGLRLIYYSQIVNDFQKGDIAEGYSVSREKKESFPLTVTSAQKNPTAFYLCASSSGTVGNEQFFGPGTRLTVL.

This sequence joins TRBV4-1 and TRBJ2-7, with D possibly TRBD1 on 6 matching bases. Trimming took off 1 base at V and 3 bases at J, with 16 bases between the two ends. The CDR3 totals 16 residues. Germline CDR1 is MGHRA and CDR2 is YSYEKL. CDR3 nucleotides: TGCGCCAGCAGCCAAGGGGAAGGACAGATATACTACGAGCAGTACTTC. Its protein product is CASSQGEGQIYYEQYF.

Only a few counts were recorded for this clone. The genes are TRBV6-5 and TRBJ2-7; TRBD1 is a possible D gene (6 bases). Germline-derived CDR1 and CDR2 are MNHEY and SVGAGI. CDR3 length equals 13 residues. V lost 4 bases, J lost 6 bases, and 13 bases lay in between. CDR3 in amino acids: CASSSPGVGEQYF. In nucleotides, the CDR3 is TGTGCCAGCAGTTCACCAGGGGTCGGCGAGCAGTACTTC.

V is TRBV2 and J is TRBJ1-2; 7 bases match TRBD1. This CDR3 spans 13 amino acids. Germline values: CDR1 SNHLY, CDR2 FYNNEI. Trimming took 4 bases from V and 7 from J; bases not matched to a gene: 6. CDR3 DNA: TGTGCCAGCAGTGGGGACAGATTTTTTGGCTACACCTTC. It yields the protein CASSGDRFFGYTF.

For the CDR3, the DNA is TGTGCCAGCTCCCCGGACAGGATAGGAAACACTGAAGCTTTCTTT. It translates to CASSPDRIGNTEAFF. The V call is TRBV18, the J call TRBJ1-1; 7 bases map to TRBD1. This CDR3 spans 15 amino acids. J lost 2 bases, V lost 6 bases, and 9 bases had no gene match. Germline V gene data show CDR1 as KGHSH and CDR2 as LQKENI.

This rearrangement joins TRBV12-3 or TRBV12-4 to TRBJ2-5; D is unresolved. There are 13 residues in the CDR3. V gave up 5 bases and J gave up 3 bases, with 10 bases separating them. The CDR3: CASSPRLEETQYF. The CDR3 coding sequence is TGTGCCAGCAGTCCAAGACTGGAAGAGACCCAGTACTTC.

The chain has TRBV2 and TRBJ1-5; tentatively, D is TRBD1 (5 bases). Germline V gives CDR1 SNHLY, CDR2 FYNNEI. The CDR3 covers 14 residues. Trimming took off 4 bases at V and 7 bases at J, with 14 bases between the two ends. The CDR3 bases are TGTGCCAGCAGTGCAACAGCCAAGGGGCAGCCCCAGCATTTT. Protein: CASSATAKGQPQHF.

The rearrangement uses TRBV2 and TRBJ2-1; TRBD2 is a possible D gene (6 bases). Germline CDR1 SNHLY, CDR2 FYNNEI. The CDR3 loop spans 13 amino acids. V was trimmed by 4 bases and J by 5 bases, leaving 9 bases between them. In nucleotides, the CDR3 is TGTGCCAGCAGTGTTATAGCGGACAATGAGCAGTTCTTC. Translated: CASSVIADNEQFF.

The CDR3 protein is CASSQSIEVAEGKNIQYF. As DNA, the CDR3 is TGCGCCAGCAGTCAATCGATCGAGGTCGCCGAGGGCAAAAACATTCAGTACTTC. J is TRBJ2-4 and V is TRBV23-1; D is perhaps TRBD2 (5 bases). TRBV23-1 qualifies as an ORF whose function is uncertain. The germline V and J ends were trimmed by 0 bases and 3 bases, with 18 bases remaining between them. The CDR3 covers 18 residues.

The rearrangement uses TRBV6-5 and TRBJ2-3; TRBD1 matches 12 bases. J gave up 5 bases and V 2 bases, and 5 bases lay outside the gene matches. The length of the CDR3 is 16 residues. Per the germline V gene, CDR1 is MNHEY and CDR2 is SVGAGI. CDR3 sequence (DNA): TGTGCCAGCAGTTACCTGGGACAGGGGGCTGGAGATACGCAGTATTTT. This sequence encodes CASSYLGQGAGDTQYF.

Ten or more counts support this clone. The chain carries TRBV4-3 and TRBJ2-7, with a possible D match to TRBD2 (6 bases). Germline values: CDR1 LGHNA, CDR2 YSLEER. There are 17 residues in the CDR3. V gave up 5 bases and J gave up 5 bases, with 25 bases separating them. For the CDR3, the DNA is TGCGCCAGCAGCAAATTAGGCTTTCTAGGGGAGGTGAACGAGCAGTACTTC. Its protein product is CASSKLGFLGEVNEQYF.

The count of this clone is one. Here the CDR3 reads CASSLLGQGLRDTQYF. Written as DNA, the CDR3 is TGTGCCAGCAGCTTATTGGGACAGGGGCTGAGAGATACGCAGTATTTT. The chain recombines TRBV7-6 with TRBJ2-3; 10 nucleotides line up with TRBD1. The ends lost 2 bases at V and 5 bases at J; junction bases unmatched: 7. Germline V gene sequence: CDR1 SGHVS, CDR2 FNYEAQ. The CDR3 consists of 16 residues.

The DNA of the CDR3 is TGTGCCAGCAGCCGACAGAAGAACACTGAAGCTTTCTTT. The encoded protein is CASSRQKNTEAFF. V usage is TRBV12-3 or TRBV12-4 and J usage is TRBJ1-1; D may be TRBD1 (5 bases). Deletions cut 6 bases from V and 1 base from J, with 9 bases between. The CDR3 covers 13 residues.

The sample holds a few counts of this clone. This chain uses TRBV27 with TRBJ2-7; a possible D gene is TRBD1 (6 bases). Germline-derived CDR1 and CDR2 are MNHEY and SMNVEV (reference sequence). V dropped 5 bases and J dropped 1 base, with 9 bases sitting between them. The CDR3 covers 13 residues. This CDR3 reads CASSRTGSYEQYF. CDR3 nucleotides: TGTGCCAGCAGTCGAACAGGGTCCTACGAGCAGTACTTC.

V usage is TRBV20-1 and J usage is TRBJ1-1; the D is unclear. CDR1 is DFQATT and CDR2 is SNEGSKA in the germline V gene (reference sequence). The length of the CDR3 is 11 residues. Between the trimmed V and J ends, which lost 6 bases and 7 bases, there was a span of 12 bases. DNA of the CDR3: TGCAGTGCCACGGACGGGAATGAAGCTTTCTTT. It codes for CSATDGNEAFF.

CDR3 bases: TGCAGCGTTGTTCGTCAGCCCGGGGGTGAGCAGTTCTTC. Amino acids: CSVVRQPGGEQFF. The rearrangement joins TRBV29-1 to TRBJ2-1, with D maybe TRBD2 (6 bases). The V and J ends lost 4 bases and 9 bases respectively, with 16 bases between them. The CDR3 length is 13 residues. Germline lookup yields CDR1 SQVTM and CDR2 ANQGSEA.

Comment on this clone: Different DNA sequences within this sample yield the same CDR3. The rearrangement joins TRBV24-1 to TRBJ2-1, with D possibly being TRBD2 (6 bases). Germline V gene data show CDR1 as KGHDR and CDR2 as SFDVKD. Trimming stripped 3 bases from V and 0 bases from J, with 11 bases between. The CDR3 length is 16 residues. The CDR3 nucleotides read TGTGCCACCAGTGATAGCGCGGGGAGCTCCTACAATGAGCAGTTCTTC. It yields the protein CATSDSAGSSYNEQFF.

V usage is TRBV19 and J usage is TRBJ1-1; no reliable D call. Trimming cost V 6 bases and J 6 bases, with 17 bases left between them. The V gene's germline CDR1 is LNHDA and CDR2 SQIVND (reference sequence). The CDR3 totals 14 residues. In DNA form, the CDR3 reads TGTGCCAGTAGCCCTTTGGGAGGGAAGGCTGAAGCTTTCTTT. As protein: CASSPLGGKAEAFF.

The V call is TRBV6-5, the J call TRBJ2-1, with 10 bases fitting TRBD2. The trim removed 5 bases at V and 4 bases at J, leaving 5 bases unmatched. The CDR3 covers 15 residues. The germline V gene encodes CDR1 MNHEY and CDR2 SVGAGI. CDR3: CASSPAGGSYNEQFF. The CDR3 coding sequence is TGTGCCAGCAGTCCAGCGGGAGGGTCGTACAATGAGCAGTTCTTC.

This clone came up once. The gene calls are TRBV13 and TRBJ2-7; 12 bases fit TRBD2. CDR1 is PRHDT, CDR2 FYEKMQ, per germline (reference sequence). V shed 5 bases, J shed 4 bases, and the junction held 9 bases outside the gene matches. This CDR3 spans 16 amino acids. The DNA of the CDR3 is TGTGCCAGCAGCAAATCGACTAGCGGGAGTTTATACGAGCAGTACTTC. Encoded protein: CASSKSTSGSLYEQYF.

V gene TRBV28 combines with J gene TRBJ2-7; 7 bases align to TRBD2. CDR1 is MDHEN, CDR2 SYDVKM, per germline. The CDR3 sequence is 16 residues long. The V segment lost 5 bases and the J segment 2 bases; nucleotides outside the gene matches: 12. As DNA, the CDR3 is TGTGCCAGCAGTCCCCTTCGACTAGCTGAAGCCTACGAGCAGTACTTC. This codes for CASSPLRLAEAYEQYF.